The 22 T cell receptor beta chains below were found in one sample sequenced in a study of graft-versus-host responses after intestinal transplantation. Profiled with immunoSEQ multiplex PCR; TCRdb holds only in-frame clones, not every one. The table lists around 45,000 clones, roughly 94% of them singletons. Sequences were derived from PBMCs, sampled more than 310 days after intestinal transplant. The origin of the receptors is a human patient who received an intestinal transplant, so some T cells may come from the graft donor.

The chain uses TRBV2 and TRBJ2-3; D remains ambiguous. CDR1 SNHLY and CDR2 FYNNEI come from the germline V gene. The CDR3 sequence is 13 residues long. The ends were cut back, 7 bases at V and 6 bases at J, with 14 bases in the middle. The CDR3 spells CASISGNGDTQYF. The CDR3 DNA reads as TGTGCCAGCATTTCCGGTAACGGGGATACGCAGTATTTT.

The chain combines TRBV9 with TRBJ2-1; 14 nucleotides line up with TRBD2. This CDR3 spans 16 amino acids. With 4 bases clipped from V and 10 bases from J, the junction kept 10 bases outside the gene matches. Germline CDR1 SGDLS, CDR2 YYNGEE. CDR3 amino acids: CASSSNSGTSGSEQFF. CDR3 sequence (DNA): TGTGCCAGCAGCTCAAACTCCGGGACTAGCGGGAGCGAGCAGTTCTTC.

This chain connects TRBV6-5 to TRBJ2-7; D is unclear. The germline V and J ends were trimmed by 6 bases and 3 bases, with 18 bases remaining between them. CDR3 length: 15 amino acids. From germline, CDR1 is MNHEY and CDR2 SVGAGI. The CDR3 spells CASRETRMNIYEQYF. The DNA for the CDR3 is TGTGCCAGCAGAGAAACCAGGATGAATATCTACGAGCAGTACTTC.

The chain employs TRBV5-4 and TRBJ2-3, with D possibly TRBD2 on 6 matching bases. The CDR3 consists of 13 residues. V lost 4 bases to trimming and J lost 4 bases, with 10 bases between them. CDR1 is SGHNT, CDR2 YYREEE, per germline (reference sequence). This chain's CDR3 is CASSPRLADTQYF. CDR3 DNA sequence: TGTGCCAGCAGCCCTCGACTAGCAGATACGCAGTATTTT.

V usage is TRBV5-1 and J usage is TRBJ2-5; D might be TRBD1 or TRBD2, each matching 5 bases. Germline CDR1 reads SGHRS; CDR2 reads YFSETQ. V dropped 0 bases and J dropped 3 bases, with 9 bases sitting between them. The CDR3 has 14 residues. In DNA, the CDR3 is TGCGCCAGCAGCTTGGCGGGGCAAGAAGAGACCCAGTACTTC. Encoded protein: CASSLAGQEETQYF. Supplemented by reference TRBV5-1 and TRBJ2-5, the full variable domain reads KAGVTQTPRYLIKTRGQQVTLSCSPISGHRSVSWYQQTPGQGLQFLFEYFSETQRNKGNFPGRFSGRQFSNSRSEMNVSTLELGDSALYLCASSLAGQEETQYFGPGTRLLVL.

V usage is TRBV29-1 and J usage is TRBJ2-7; D is undetermined. The CDR3 spans 12 residues. CDR1 is SQVTM and CDR2 is ANQGSEA in the germline V gene. The ends were cut back, 4 bases at V and 4 bases at J, with 11 bases in the middle. The CDR3 sequence: CSVASLKYEQYF. Written as DNA, the CDR3 is TGCAGCGTTGCGAGTTTGAAATACGAGCAGTACTTC.

This clone is termed medium-sized. The V call is TRBV7-9, the J call TRBJ1-1; D gene uncertain. The CDR3 covers 12 residues. Germline V lookup: CDR1 SEHNR, CDR2 FQNEAQ (reference sequence). V lost 5 bases and J 7 bases, leaving 11 bases between the germline ends. The CDR3 DNA follows: TGTGCCAGCAGCGGAGGTGGGGTTGAAGCTTTCTTT. Its translation: CASSGGGVEAFF.

The V and J genes are TRBV15 and TRBJ2-5; tentatively, D is TRBD1 (7 bases). The germline gives CDR1 LNHNV, CDR2 YYDKDF (reference sequence). Trimming shortened V by 3 bases and J by 2 bases, and 13 bases separated the two germline ends. The CDR3 runs 15 residues. The DNA for the CDR3 is TGTGCCACCAGCAGGGAGGGACAGTCGCAAGAGACCCAGTACTTC. It encodes CATSREGQSQETQYF.

This clone was observed a single time. The chain is built from TRBV29-1 and TRBJ1-2, with D possibly matching TRBD1 (6 bases). The CDR3 sequence is 13 residues long. Looked up from germline, CDR1 is SQVTM and CDR2 is ANQGSEA. V lost 6 bases to trimming and J lost 1 base, with 12 bases between them. CDR3 residues: CSVGGRVNYGYTF. CDR3 sequence (DNA): TGCAGCGTGGGGGGCAGGGTTAACTATGGCTACACCTTC.

This clone was seen a single time. The chain employs TRBV30 and TRBJ2-5; D not certain. CDR1 and CDR2 (germline): GTSNPN, SVGIG (reference sequence). V lost 2 bases and J 6 bases, leaving 22 bases between the germline ends. The CDR3 contains 16 residues. CDR3 sequence: CAWSNQEGRMPKTQYF. The CDR3 DNA reads as TGTGCCTGGAGTAATCAAGAAGGTAGAATGCCAAAGACCCAGTACTTC.

The chain couples TRBV12-5 to TRBJ2-3, with TRBD2 identical over 13 bases. The J segment lost 4 bases and the V segment lost 0 bases, leaving 13 bases of the junction unmatched. From germline, CDR1 is LGHNT and CDR2 FRNRAP. The length of the CDR3 is 20 residues. The CDR3 DNA follows: TGTGCTAGTGGTTTGGTAAGAGCTAGCACTAGCGGGAGGGACCCAGATACGCAGTATTTT. Translation gives CASGLVRASTSGRDPDTQYF.

The rearrangement uses TRBV4-1 and TRBJ2-7; 9 bases agree with TRBD1. The CDR3 contains 15 residues. Germline V gives CDR1 MGHRA, CDR2 YSYEKL. The V and J ends lost 4 bases and 0 bases, in that order; junction bases with no gene match: 4. The CDR3 protein is CASSPGTGFSYEQYF. The CDR3 nucleotides are TGCGCCAGCAGCCCCGGGACAGGGTTCTCCTACGAGCAGTACTTC.

V gene TRBV4-1 combines with J gene TRBJ1-6; 9 bases fit TRBD1. Germline CDR1 reads MGHRA; CDR2 reads YSYEKL. CDR3 size: 16 residues. V was pared by 3 bases and J by 5 bases, with 5 bases of the junction left unmatched. CDR3 in DNA: TGCGCCAGCAGCCAGATACAGGGGGCTGATAATTCACCCCTCCACTTT. It specifies CASSQIQGADNSPLHF.

The chain combines TRBV18 with TRBJ2-2, with a tentative D call TRBD1 (6 bases). Germline values: CDR1 KGHSH, CDR2 LQKENI. The CDR3 extends over 12 amino acids. V was cut by 6 bases and J by 10 bases, with 12 bases left in between. The CDR3 bases are TGTGCCAGCTCCCAGCAGGGGCCGGAGCTGTTTTTT. Translating gives CASSQQGPELFF.

The chain is built from TRBV7-2 and TRBJ2-5, with 7 positions matching TRBD2. This CDR3 comprises 15 residues. V was pared by 5 bases and J by 2 bases, with 8 bases of the junction left unmatched. The germline V gene encodes CDR1 SGHTA and CDR2 FQGNSA. The CDR3 DNA sequence: TGTGCCAGCAGCCCGGGCGGAGCGGGACAAGAGACCCAGTACTTC. Its protein is CASSPGGAGQETQYF.

This clone was picked up one time. The CDR3 nucleotides read TGTGCCAGCAGCGGCGGTAGCGGAGGGGGATACAATGAGCAGTTCTTC. Its protein product is CASSGGSGGGYNEQFF. This chain joins TRBV11-3 and TRBJ2-1; tentatively, D is TRBD1 or TRBD2 (6 bases each). The germline V and J ends were trimmed by 5 bases and 4 bases, with 18 bases remaining between them. CDR1 and CDR2 (germline): SGHNT, YENEEA. The CDR3 contains 16 residues.

J is TRBJ2-1 and V is TRBV27; 8 bases are shared with TRBD2. The CDR3 has 19 residues. Germline V CDR1 and CDR2: MNHEY, SMNVEV (reference sequence). V lost 7 bases and J lost 0; bases outside the gene matches: 17. DNA for the CDR3: TGTGCCAGCATCCCTCAGGGTAAGGAGCGGGGGAGCTCCTACAATGAGCAGTTCTTC. Translation gives CASIPQGKERGSSYNEQFF.

The genes are TRBV7-9 and TRBJ2-1; D is unclear. Trimming removed 2 bases from V and 6 bases from J, with 8 bases in between. This CDR3 is 13 amino acids long. Germline loops: CDR1 SEHNR, CDR2 FQNEAQ (reference sequence). Here the CDR3 reads CASSLRVGNEQFF. CDR3 bases: TGTGCCAGCAGCTTAAGGGTTGGCAATGAGCAGTTCTTC.

The V and J genes are TRBV5-1 and TRBJ1-2; 9 bases are shared with TRBD1. This CDR3 contains 14 residues. Germline CDR1 reads SGHRS; CDR2 reads YFSETQ. V shed 4 bases, J shed 8 bases, and the junction held 9 bases outside the gene matches. The CDR3 here is CASSPQGARTGYTF. The CDR3 DNA reads TGCGCCAGCAGCCCACAGGGGGCTCGTACCGGCTACACCTTC.

V gene TRBV6-5 combines with J gene TRBJ1-1; 7 bases align to TRBD1. The CDR3 extends over 15 amino acids. The germline gives CDR1 MNHEY, CDR2 SVGAGI. The junction had 10 bases not matched to a gene; V was cut back by 6 bases and J by 3 bases. The CDR3 sequence: CASRWMARGDTEAFF. CDR3 nucleotides: TGTGCCAGCAGATGGATGGCCAGGGGGGACACTGAAGCTTTCTTT.

The gene calls are TRBV19 and TRBJ1-3; TRBD1 is a possible D gene (6 bases). Germline CDR1 and CDR2: LNHDA and SQIVND (reference sequence). V dropped 8 bases and J dropped 3 bases, with 14 bases sitting between them. CDR3 length equals 14 residues. This CDR3 is CASGRAGDGNTIYF. In nucleotides, the CDR3 is TGTGCCAGTGGGAGGGCAGGGGATGGAAACACCATATATTTT.

This chain connects TRBV27 to TRBJ2-7, with D perhaps matching TRBD1 (5 bases). CDR3 length equals 13 residues. Germline CDR1 is MNHEY and CDR2 is SMNVEV (reference sequence). V was pared by 8 bases and J by 0 bases, with 11 bases between. The CDR3: CASRRASSYEQYF. The CDR3, as DNA: TGTGCCAGCCGCAGGGCTTCCTCCTACGAGCAGTACTTC.